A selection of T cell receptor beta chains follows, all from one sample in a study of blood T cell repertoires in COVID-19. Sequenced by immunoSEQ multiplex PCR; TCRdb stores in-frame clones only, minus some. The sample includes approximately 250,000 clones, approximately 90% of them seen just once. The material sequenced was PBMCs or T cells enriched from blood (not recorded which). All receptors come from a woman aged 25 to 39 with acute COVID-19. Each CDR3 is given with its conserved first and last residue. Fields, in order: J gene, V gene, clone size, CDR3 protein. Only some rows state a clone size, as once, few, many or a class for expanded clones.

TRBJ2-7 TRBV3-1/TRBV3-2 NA CASSQGHPLEQYF
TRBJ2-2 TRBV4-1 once CASTNSGLGGTGELFF
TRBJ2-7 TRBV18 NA CASSPPGTGLFYEQYF
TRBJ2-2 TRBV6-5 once CASLTNTGELFF
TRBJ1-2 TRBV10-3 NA CAHRLGRNYGYTF
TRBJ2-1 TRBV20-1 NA CSAWTWREQFF
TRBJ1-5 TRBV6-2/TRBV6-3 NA CASSYTGVGKRNQPQHF
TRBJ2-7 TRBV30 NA CAWSLGLAGYYEQYF
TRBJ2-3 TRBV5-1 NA CASRRSPGALSTDTQYF
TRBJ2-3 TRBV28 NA CASRNGDTQYF
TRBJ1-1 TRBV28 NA CASKAGANTEAFF
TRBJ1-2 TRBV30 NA CVGGGGWGYGYTF
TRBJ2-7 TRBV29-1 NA CSAANRGRTDGEQYF
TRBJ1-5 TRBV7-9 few CASSPGTWDQPQHF
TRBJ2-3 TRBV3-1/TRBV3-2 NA CASSQDRQRTDTQYF
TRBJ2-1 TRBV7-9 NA CASSVTGTFLQFF
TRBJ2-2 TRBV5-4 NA CASSLAEGRGTGELFF
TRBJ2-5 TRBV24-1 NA CATSDRGLAGTEGETQYF
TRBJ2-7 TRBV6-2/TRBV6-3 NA CASSYSTAGLAGQEQYF
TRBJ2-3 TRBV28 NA CASSHNRGVGTDTQYF
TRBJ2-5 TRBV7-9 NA CASSFRRGGETQYF
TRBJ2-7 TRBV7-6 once CASSARTGTVYEQYF
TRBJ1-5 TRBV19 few CASSIHDREDQPQHF
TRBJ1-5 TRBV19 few CASSIDLAPRRGQPQHF
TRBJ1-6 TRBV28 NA CASELQGGPLNSPLHF
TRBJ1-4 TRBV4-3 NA CASSPRAGLNEKLFF
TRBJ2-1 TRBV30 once CAWRSGYPYNEQFF
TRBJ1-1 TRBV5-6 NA CASSLQGAFTEAFF
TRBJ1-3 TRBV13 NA CASSLGSQGAGNTIYF
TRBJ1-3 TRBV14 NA CASSGRTGASLISGNTIYF
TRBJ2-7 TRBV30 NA CAWSPNMVEQYF
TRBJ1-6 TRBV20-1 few CSASWLPRQGRFYGSPLHF
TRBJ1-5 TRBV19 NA CASSIDRGASQPQHF
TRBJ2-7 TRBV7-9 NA CASSLVDREYEQYF
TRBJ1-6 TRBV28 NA CASSFIDSNSPLHF
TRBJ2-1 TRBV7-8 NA CASSPQTGYYNEQFF
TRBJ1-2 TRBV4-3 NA CASSQGLNGYTF
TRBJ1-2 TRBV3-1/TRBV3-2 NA CASSQDGVRGPPNYGYTF
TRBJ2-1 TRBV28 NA CASRPTGYIPPMQQFF
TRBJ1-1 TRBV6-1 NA CASSEYGGNTEAFF
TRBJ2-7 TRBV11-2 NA CASSLAGGGLTYEQYF
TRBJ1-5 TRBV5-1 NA CASSGGGPNQPQHF
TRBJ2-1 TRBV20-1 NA CSASGTGVGNEQFF
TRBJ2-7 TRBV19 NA CASSMGTVYEQYF
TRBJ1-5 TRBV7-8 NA CASSLQEDLPQHF
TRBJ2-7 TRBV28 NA CASSLLAGGPGAYEQYF
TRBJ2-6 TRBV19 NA CASSMDRANVLTF
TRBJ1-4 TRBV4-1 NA CASSLVEGDEKLFF
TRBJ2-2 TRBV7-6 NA CASSLASQRGPGSGELFF
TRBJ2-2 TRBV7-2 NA CASSFDRGTGELFF
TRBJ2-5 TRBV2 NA CASGKTSLGQETQYF
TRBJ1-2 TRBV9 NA CASSVGQGGYGYTF
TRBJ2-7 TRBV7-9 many CASSSIGRGVWEQYF
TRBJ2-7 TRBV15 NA CATSRTGSSYEQYF
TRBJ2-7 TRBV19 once CASSMVVSGRSYEQYF
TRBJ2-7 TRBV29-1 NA CSASTGDSYEQYF
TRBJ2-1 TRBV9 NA CASSAGTTNEQFF
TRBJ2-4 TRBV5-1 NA CASSSPGQELAKNIQYF